The clone carrying this TCR beta chain is classed as medium-sized (0.01 to 0.1%). The antigen is undetermined. V shed 1 base and J 5 bases; nucleotides not matched to a gene: 3. Germline V gene lookup returns CDR1 SGHVS and CDR2 FQNEAQ. This CDR3 spans 15 amino acids. TCRdb analysed the reads with MiXCR anew, one entry per CDR3 protein. The data contain fewer than 1,000,000 distinct CDR3 sequences, around 30% of them singletons. This specimen belongs to a study of T cell repertoires in cytomegalovirus infection. Study-wide context: The study used recently identified HLA-C-restricted and well-studied HLA-B-restricted CMV epitopes. Whole-study results and caveats: Cumulative public TCR beta family frequency identified carriers of CMV plus the relevant HLA.

Sequenced material: cultured CD8+ T cells from PBMCs, taken from culture after CMV antigen stimulation. This chain connects TRBV7-8 to TRBJ2-5; 11 nucleotides match TRBD2. The origin of this receptor is a human donor in good health (CMV status not recorded). Some clones in this sample may be carry-over from other donors' samples. CDR3 coding DNA: TGTGCCAGCAGCTTAGAAACTAGCGGGGGTGAGACCCAGTACTTC. Protein product: CASSLETSGGETQYF.